This TCR beta chain was sequenced in a study of tissue T cells after allogeneic stem cell transplantation. The study's findings and limits: TCR repertoires tracked anatomic similarity, regardless of disease or transplant status.

The germline V gene encodes CDR1 SGHND and CDR2 FRSKSL. The CDR3 extends over 13 amino acids. Trimming took 6 bases from V and 0 from J, leaving 6 bases between them. Turning to this clone: Its matching antigen is unknown. The gene names here belong to mouse. The read is 1 residue too short to cover the CDR3 end, so that end is filled in from the germline J gene.

This table comes from immunoSEQ multiplex PCR, and its TCRdb copy is limited to in-frame clones, with some not included. Among 40,000 to 50,000 clones listed, around 72% were seen once. The sequence came from a pool of C57BL/6 mice in good health. The chain couples TRBV15 to TRBJ1-3; a weak D match, TRBD1 (5 bases). The sample comprised sorted cells pooled from one or two spleens. The CDR3 sequence is CASRDSSGNTLYF. The CDR3 bases that were read are TGTGCCAGCAGAGACAGTTCTGGAAATACGCTCTAT. The full variable domain, with the rest looked up from reference TRBV15 and TRBJ1-3, is DAGVTQTPRHEVAEKGQTIILKCEPVSGHNDLFWYRQTKIQGLELLSYFRSKSLMEDGGAFKDRFKAEMLNSSFSTLKIQPTEPKDSAVYLCASRDSSGNTLYFGEGSRLIVV.